These T cell receptor beta chains were read from a single sample in a study of cytomegalovirus exposure and HLA in healthy donors. TCRdb's table, derived via immunoSEQ multiplex PCR, lists solely in-frame clones and lacks some. The sample holds roughly 150,000 clones, roughly nine tenths seen once. The material sequenced was PBMCs. The receptors come from a woman younger than 35 in good health and CMV-seropositive. Each CDR3 is given with its conserved first and last residue. Each record gives: V gene, J gene, D gene, CDR3 protein, CDR3 DNA. The D gene is left open where the match is weak.

v_call: TRBV28; j_call: TRBJ1-1; d_call: NA; cdr3_aa: CASSFLGRTEAFF; cdr3_nt: TGTGCCAGCAGTTTTTTAGGGAGAACTGAAGCTTTCTTT
v_call: TRBV27; j_call: TRBJ2-5; d_call: TRBD1; cdr3_aa: CASSLGTGGQETQYF; cdr3_nt: TGTGCCAGCAGTCTCGGGACAGGGGGCCAAGAGACCCAGTACTTC
v_call: TRBV15; j_call: TRBJ2-1; d_call: TRBD2; cdr3_aa: CATSRDLSGRAYNEQFF; cdr3_nt: TGTGCCACCAGCAGAGATCTAAGCGGGAGGGCCTACAATGAGCAGTTCTTC
v_call: TRBV19; j_call: TRBJ2-2; d_call: NA; cdr3_aa: CASSRTAFNTGELFF; cdr3_nt: TGTGCCAGTAGTAGGACAGCTTTTAACACCGGGGAGCTGTTTTTT
v_call: TRBV10-3; j_call: TRBJ2-1; d_call: TRBD1; cdr3_aa: CAISESTGNAYNEQFF; cdr3_nt: TGTGCCATCAGTGAGTCGACAGGGAACGCCTACAATGAGCAGTTCTTC
v_call: TRBV6-5; j_call: TRBJ1-5; d_call: NA; cdr3_aa: CASRETGTPNQPQHF; cdr3_nt: TGTGCCAGCAGAGAGACCGGGACACCTAATCAGCCCCAGCATTTT
v_call: TRBV5-6; j_call: TRBJ2-7; d_call: NA; cdr3_aa: CASSLFGSSYEQYF; cdr3_nt: TGTGCCAGCAGCTTGTTCGGGAGCTCCTACGAGCAGTACTTC
v_call: TRBV15; j_call: TRBJ2-7; d_call: NA; cdr3_aa: CATSRDLGRSYEQYF; cdr3_nt: TGTGCCACCAGCAGAGACCTGGGCCGCTCCTACGAGCAGTACTTC
v_call: TRBV29-1; j_call: TRBJ2-1; d_call: NA; cdr3_aa: CSVIRGSTYNEQFF; cdr3_nt: TGCAGCGTTATTAGAGGGAGCACCTACAATGAGCAGTTCTTC
v_call: TRBV30; j_call: TRBJ2-2; d_call: TRBD2; cdr3_aa: CAWSVLAGVGELFF; cdr3_nt: TGTGCCTGGAGTGTACTAGCGGGAGTCGGGGAGCTGTTTTTT